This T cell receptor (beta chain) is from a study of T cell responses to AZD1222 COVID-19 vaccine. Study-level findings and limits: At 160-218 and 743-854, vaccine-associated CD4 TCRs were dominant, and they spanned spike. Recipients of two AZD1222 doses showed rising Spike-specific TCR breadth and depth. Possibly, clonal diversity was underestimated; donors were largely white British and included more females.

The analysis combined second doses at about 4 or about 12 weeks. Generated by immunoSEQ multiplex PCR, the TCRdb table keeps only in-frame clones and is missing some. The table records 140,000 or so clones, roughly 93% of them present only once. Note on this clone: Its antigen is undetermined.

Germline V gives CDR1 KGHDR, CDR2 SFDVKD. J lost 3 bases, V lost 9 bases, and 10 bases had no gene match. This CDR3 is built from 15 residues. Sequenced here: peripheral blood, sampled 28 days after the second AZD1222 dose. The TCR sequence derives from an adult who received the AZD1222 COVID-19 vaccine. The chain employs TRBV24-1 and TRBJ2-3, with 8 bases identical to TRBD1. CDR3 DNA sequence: TGTGCCACCCAAGGACAGGGCTTAGGGACAGATACGCAGTATTTT. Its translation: CATQGQGLGTDTQYF.